The 22 T cell receptor beta chains reported below all come from one sample, sequenced in a study of post-analysis software for immune sequencing data (dated by TCRdb to between 2015 and 2017). The study at large found these results: Patients showed significantly higher frequencies than controls for roughly five TRBV segments, among them TRBV5-6, TRBV5-1 and TRBV20-1.

These receptors' targets are unknown. Libraries were built with PCR. The sequencer was an Illumina HiSeq 2500. To reduce PCR and sequencing biases, unique molecular identifiers were built into the TCR beta cDNA libraries. TCRdb cleaned the public reads at Q25 with fastp, built clones with MiXCR and kept in-frame beta chains. Each record represents a unique CDR3 protein, reported with the most common genes and DNA among its rows. The sample has around 440,000 distinct CDR3 sequences on record, nearly 45% of them singletons. 9% to 14% of the sample lies in the top ten. The sample consisted of blood. These receptors were collected from a girl aged 5-17 years with multiple sclerosis.

This clonotype was detected many times. The V and J genes are TRBV6-4 and TRBJ2-3; 10 nucleotides agree with TRBD2. This CDR3 has 16 amino acids. Per germline, CDR1 MRHNA and CDR2 SNTAGT. V dropped 0 bases and J dropped 1; count of bases not matched to a gene: 1. This CDR3 is CASSDSGTSGTDTQYF. In DNA, the CDR3 is TGTGCCAGCAGTGACTCCGGGACTAGCGGCACAGATACGCAGTATTTT.

Of note for this clonotype: The junction departs from germline at one end; a sequencing error may be responsible. The chain joins TRBV7-3 to TRBJ1-2; 8 bases align to TRBD1. The CDR3 spans 15 residues. Germline V gives CDR1 SGHTA, CDR2 FQGTGA. CDR3 coding DNA: TGTGCCGGCAGCTTATCGGCAGGGGGCTATGATGGCTACACCTTC. Translating gives CAGSLSAGGYDGYTF.

This clonotype was seen a handful of times. The chain carries TRBV6-5 and TRBJ1-1; D is unclear. The CDR3 is 14 residues long. The V gene's germline CDR1 is MNHEY and CDR2 SVGAGI. V lost 5 bases and J 2 bases, leaving 12 bases between the germline ends. The CDR3: CASSPNTDNTEAFF. The CDR3 DNA follows: TGTGCCAGCAGTCCAAATACTGACAACACTGAAGCTTTCTTT.

The chain has TRBV5-1 and TRBJ2-5; D is uncertain. The CDR3 loop spans 12 amino acids. V lost 4 bases and J lost 6, with 10 bases in between. Germline V gene data show CDR1 as SGHRS and CDR2 as YFSETQ. The CDR3: CASSRGIQTQYF. The CDR3 nucleotides read TGCGCCAGCAGCCGCGGCATACAGACCCAGTACTTC.

As for this clonotype: No conserved phenylalanine or tryptophan ends this CDR3, so it is likely a read error. The V and J genes are TRBV9 and TRBJ1-4; D might be TRBD1 (5 bases). The CDR3 runs 16 residues. Trimming cost V 5 bases and J 4 bases, with 18 bases left between them. CDR1 is SGDLS, CDR2 YYNGEE, per germline. The CDR3 DNA sequence: TGTGCCAGCAGTCGGGATGGGGCAGCCAGTAATGAAAAACTGTTTTTG. Its protein is CASSRDGAASNEKLFL.

This clonotype was observed a few times. This chain links TRBV29-1 with TRBJ2-3, with D maybe TRBD2 (6 bases). Germline lookup yields CDR1 SQVTM and CDR2 ANQGSEA. V was clipped by 0 bases and J by 2 bases, with 12 bases between them. The CDR3 runs 15 residues. The CDR3 loop is CSVEEGSGVTDTQYF. Written as DNA, the CDR3 is TGCAGCGTTGAAGAGGGTAGCGGAGTCACAGATACGCAGTATTTT.

This chain joins TRBV12-3 or TRBV12-4 and TRBJ1-2; D call uncertain. CDR3 length: 12 residues. The V end lost 6 bases, the J end lost 12 bases, and 17 bases lay between the germline ends. The CDR3 nucleotides are TGTGCCAGCAGCCCAAGACCGGGAGGTAACACCTTC. Protein: CASSPRPGGNTF.

As regards this clonotype: This may be a read error, as it is one base from a much larger clone. The rearrangement uses TRBV4-3 and TRBJ2-5; D unclear. The CDR3 length is 13 residues. V lost 0 bases to trimming and J lost 11 bases, with 13 bases between them. Per the germline V gene, CDR1 is LGHNA and CDR2 is YSLEER. The CDR3 region has the DNA TGCGCCAGCAGCCAAGATCTGGGATACGGGCAGTACTTC. It translates to CASSQDLGYGQYF.

This sequence joins TRBV20-1 and TRBJ2-1, with 8 bases lining up with TRBD2. With 1 base clipped from V and 4 bases from J, the junction kept 6 bases outside the gene matches. The germline V gene encodes CDR1 DFQATT and CDR2 SNEGSKA (reference sequence). The CDR3 covers 15 residues. This CDR3 reads CSARVSGRVYNEQFF. The CDR3 bases are TGCAGTGCTAGAGTAAGCGGGAGAGTATACAATGAGCAGTTCTTC.

The table lists this clonotype with a few counts. The gene calls are TRBV29-1 and TRBJ2-7; TRBD1 matches at 7 bases. There are 13 residues in the CDR3. The germline CDR1 and CDR2 sequences are SQVTM and ANQGSEA. V shed 5 bases and J 7 bases; nucleotides not matched to a gene: 11. CDR3 amino acids: CSVRDRAASEQYF. CDR3 sequence (DNA): TGCAGCGTTAGAGACAGGGCAGCTAGTGAGCAGTACTTC.

This chain connects TRBV5-1 to TRBJ2-1, with TRBD1 matching 7 bases. The CDR3 covers 19 residues. CDR1 and CDR2 (germline): SGHRS, YFSETQ. The J segment lost 4 bases and the V segment lost 3 bases, leaving 19 bases of the junction unmatched. CDR3 DNA sequence: TGCGCCAGCAGCTCCAAACCAGGGGAACAGGGGTTAATTTACAATGAGCAGTTCTTC. Its protein product is CASSSKPGEQGLIYNEQFF.

The chain employs TRBV20-1 and TRBJ2-7; 8 bases align to TRBD2. Germline V gene data show CDR1 as DFQATT and CDR2 as SNEGSKA (reference sequence). With V trimmed by 0 bases and J by 2 bases, 3 bases remained unmatched. The CDR3 loop spans 14 amino acids. The CDR3 sequence is CSAREGAGAYEQYF. The CDR3 DNA is TGCAGTGCTAGAGAGGGAGCGGGAGCCTACGAGCAGTACTTC.

The chain employs TRBV12-3 or TRBV12-4 and TRBJ2-1; 8 bases are a match to TRBD2. This CDR3 spans 17 amino acids. The V segment lost 2 bases and the J segment 7 bases; nucleotides outside the gene matches: 13. The CDR3 is CASSLQSGGGSLNEQFF. As DNA, the CDR3 is TGTGCCAGCAGTTTACAGAGCGGGGGCGGGAGCCTGAATGAGCAGTTCTTC.

This rearrangement joins TRBV11-2 to TRBJ2-3; D might be TRBD1 (6 bases). Germline CDR1 SGHAT, CDR2 FQNNGV. Trimming left V 4 bases short and J 2 bases short, with 13 bases between. The length of the CDR3 is 15 residues. The CDR3 loop is CASSSYRDNTDTQYF. Written as DNA, the CDR3 is TGTGCCAGCAGCTCCTACCGGGACAACACAGATACGCAGTATTTT.

This clonotype turned up a few times. The chain uses TRBV12-3 or TRBV12-4 and TRBJ2-7; possible D gene TRBD1, 5 bases. Deletions cut 6 bases from V and 0 bases from J, with 21 bases between. The length of the CDR3 is 17 residues. CDR3 loop: CASSPTAQEYLSYEQYF. DNA of the CDR3: TGTGCCAGCAGCCCGACGGCACAGGAGTATCTCTCCTACGAGCAGTACTTC.

The chain joins TRBV27 to TRBJ2-7; 7 bases map to TRBD2. Germline trimming cut 6 bases from V and 2 bases from J; bases unmatched to any gene: 7. Germline V gene lookup returns CDR1 MNHEY and CDR2 SMNVEV (reference sequence). This CDR3 comprises 14 residues. CDR3: CASSLSGNTYEQYF. The CDR3 DNA sequence: TGTGCCAGCAGCCTGAGCGGGAACACCTACGAGCAGTACTTC.

This chain joins TRBV7-9 and TRBJ2-7; 9 bases are shared with TRBD2. The CDR3 spans 14 residues. Germline assignment: CDR1 SEHNR and CDR2 FQNEAQ (reference sequence). V lost 5 bases and J lost 5; bases outside the gene matches: 7. This CDR3 is CASSPPRLADEQYF. The CDR3 bases are TGTGCCAGCAGCCCACCCCGACTAGCGGACGAGCAGTACTTC.

A few counts support this clonotype. The chain carries TRBV6-5 and TRBJ2-7, with a tentative D call TRBD2 (6 bases). The CDR3 runs to 12 residues. CDR1 MNHEY and CDR2 SVGAGI come from the germline V gene. Trimming pared 4 bases from V and 7 bases from J, leaving 11 bases between. This chain's CDR3 is CASSWTGEEQYF. The CDR3 DNA sequence: TGTGCCAGCAGTTGGACGGGGGAAGAGCAGTACTTC.

This sequence joins TRBV9 and TRBJ2-1, with TRBD2 identical over 7 bases. This CDR3 is 15 amino acids long. The trim removed 4 bases at V and 0 bases at J, leaving 4 bases unmatched. The germline CDR1 and CDR2 sequences are SGDLS and YYNGEE. The CDR3 spells CASSLRDYSYNEQFF. The CDR3 region has the DNA TGTGCCAGCAGCCTCCGGGACTACTCCTACAATGAGCAGTTCTTC.

The CDR3 DNA is TGTGCCAGCAGCTTATCGATTATGTCCCCCTTAGGAGCTTTCTTT. Translating it yields CASSLSIMSPLGAFF. The chain is built from TRBV7-9 and TRBJ1-1; D uncertain. This CDR3 has 15 amino acids. CDR1 SEHNR and CDR2 FQNEAQ come from the germline V gene (reference sequence). The germline V and J ends were trimmed by 2 bases and 10 bases, with 20 bases remaining between them.

Ten or more counts support this clonotype. The chain carries TRBV4-2 and TRBJ2-7; D is tentatively TRBD1 or TRBD2 (6 bases each). The CDR3 contains 13 residues. Germline CDR1 reads LGHNA; CDR2 reads YNFKEQ. The germline V and J ends were trimmed by 6 bases and 5 bases, with 14 bases remaining between them. This CDR3 is CASSPLGGHEQYF. In nucleotides, the CDR3 is TGTGCCAGCAGTCCACTCGGGGGCCACGAGCAGTACTTC.

The genes are TRBV12-3 or TRBV12-4 and TRBJ1-1, with 7 bases fitting TRBD1. CDR3 length: 14 amino acids. V trimming: 3 bases; J trimming: 5 bases; junction bases outside the gene matches: 6. The chain's CDR3 is CASSFRAGGTEAFF. CDR3 nucleotide sequence: TGTGCCAGCAGTTTCCGAGCAGGGGGAACTGAAGCTTTCTTT.